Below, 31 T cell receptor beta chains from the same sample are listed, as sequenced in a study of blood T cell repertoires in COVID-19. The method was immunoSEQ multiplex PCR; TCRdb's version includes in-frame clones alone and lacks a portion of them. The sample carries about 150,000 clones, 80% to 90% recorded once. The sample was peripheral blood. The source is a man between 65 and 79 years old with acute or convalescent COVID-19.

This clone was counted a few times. This CDR3 reads CASSQELVTGFNQPQHF. The CDR3 DNA reads as TGCGCCAGCAGCCAAGAATTAGTGACAGGGTTCAATCAGCCCCAGCATTTT. The V and J genes are TRBV4-3 and TRBJ1-5; 7 nucleotides line up with TRBD1. Germline V gene sequence: CDR1 LGHNA, CDR2 YSLEER. Unmatched junction bases numbered 8, after V lost 0 bases and J lost 3 bases. This CDR3 region has 17 residues.

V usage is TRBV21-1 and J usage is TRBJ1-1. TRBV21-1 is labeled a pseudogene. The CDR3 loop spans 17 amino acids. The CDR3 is CASPPRGREGANTEAFF. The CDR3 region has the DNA TGTGCCAGCCCTCCCCGGGGGAGAGAGGGAGCGAACACTGAAGCTTTCTTT.

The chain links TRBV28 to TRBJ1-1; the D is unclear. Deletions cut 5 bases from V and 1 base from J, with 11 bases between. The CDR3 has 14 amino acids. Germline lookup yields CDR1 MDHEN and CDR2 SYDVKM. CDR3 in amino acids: CASSTVSRNTEAFF. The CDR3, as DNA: TGTGCCAGCAGTACCGTAAGCCGGAACACTGAAGCTTTCTTT.

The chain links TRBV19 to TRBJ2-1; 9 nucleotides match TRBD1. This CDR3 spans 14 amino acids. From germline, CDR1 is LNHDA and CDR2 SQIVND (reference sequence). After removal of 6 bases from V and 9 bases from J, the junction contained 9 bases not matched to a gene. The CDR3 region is CASSGTGRSFEQFF. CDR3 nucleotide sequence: TGTGCCAGTAGCGGGACAGGGAGAAGTTTTGAGCAGTTCTTC.

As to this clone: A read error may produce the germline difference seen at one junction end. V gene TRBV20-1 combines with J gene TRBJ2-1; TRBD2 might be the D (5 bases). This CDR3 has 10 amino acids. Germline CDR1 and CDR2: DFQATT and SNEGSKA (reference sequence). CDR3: CSARGRTPVF. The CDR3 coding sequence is TGCAGTGCTAGGGGCCGGACTCCTGTCTTC.

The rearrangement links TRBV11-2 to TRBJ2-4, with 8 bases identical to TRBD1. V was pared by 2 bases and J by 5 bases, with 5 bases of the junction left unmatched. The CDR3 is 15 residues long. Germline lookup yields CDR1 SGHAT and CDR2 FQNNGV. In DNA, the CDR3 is TGTGCCAGCAGCTTATTCGCAGGGGGCGAAAACATTCAGTACTTC. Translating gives CASSLFAGGENIQYF. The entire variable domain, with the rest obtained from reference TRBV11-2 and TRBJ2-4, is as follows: EAGVAQSPRYKIIEKRQSVAFWCNPISGHATLYWYQQILGQGPKLLIQFQNNGVVDDSQLPKDRFSAERLKGVDSTLKIQPAKLEDSAVYLCASSLFAGGENIQYFGAGTRLSVL.

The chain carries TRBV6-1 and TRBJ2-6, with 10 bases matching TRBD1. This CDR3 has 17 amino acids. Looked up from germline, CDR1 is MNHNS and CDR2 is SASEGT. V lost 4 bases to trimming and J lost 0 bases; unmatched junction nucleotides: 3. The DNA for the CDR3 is TGTGCCAGCAGTGGGACAGGGGGGAGCTCTGGGGCCAACGTCCTGACTTTC. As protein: CASSGTGGSSGANVLTF.

The CDR3 protein is CASSLLTSGIHEQFF. In DNA, the CDR3 is TGTGCCAGCAGCTTATTGACTAGCGGGATTCATGAGCAGTTCTTC. The chain couples TRBV7-9 to TRBJ2-1, with 11 bases fitting TRBD2. The V gene end was trimmed by 2 bases and the J gene end by 8 bases; junction bases not matched to a gene: 5. CDR3 length: 15 residues. In germline, CDR1 is SEHNR, CDR2 FQNEAQ (reference sequence).

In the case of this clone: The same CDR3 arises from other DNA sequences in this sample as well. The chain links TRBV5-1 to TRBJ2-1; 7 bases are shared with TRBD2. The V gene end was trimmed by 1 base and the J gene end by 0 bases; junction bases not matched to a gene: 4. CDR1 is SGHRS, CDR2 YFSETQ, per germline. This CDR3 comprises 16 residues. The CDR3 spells CASSLRGGSSYNEQFF. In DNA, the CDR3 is TGCGCCAGCAGCTTGCGGGGCGGGAGCTCCTACAATGAGCAGTTCTTC.

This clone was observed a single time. CDR3 loop: CASSQAGTSGSLAKNIQYF. Here the CDR3 DNA reads TGCGCCAGCAGCCAAGCCGGGACTAGCGGATCTTTAGCCAAAAACATTCAGTACTTC. The chain is built from TRBV4-1 and TRBJ2-4; 11 positions agree with TRBD2. J lost 0 bases, V lost 1 base, and 8 bases had no gene match. Germline V gene sequence: CDR1 MGHRA, CDR2 YSYEKL. The CDR3 has 19 amino acids.

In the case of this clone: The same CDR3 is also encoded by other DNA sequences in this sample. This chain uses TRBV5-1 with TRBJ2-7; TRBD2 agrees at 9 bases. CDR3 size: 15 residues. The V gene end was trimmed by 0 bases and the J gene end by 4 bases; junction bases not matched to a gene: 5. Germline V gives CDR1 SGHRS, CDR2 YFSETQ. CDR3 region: CASSLASGLAYEQYF. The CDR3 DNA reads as TGCGCCAGCAGCTTGGCGTCGGGACTAGCTTACGAGCAGTACTTC.

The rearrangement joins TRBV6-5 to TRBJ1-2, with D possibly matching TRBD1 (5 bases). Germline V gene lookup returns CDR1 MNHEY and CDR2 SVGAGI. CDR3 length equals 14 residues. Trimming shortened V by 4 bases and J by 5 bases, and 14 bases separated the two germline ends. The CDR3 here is CASSFTGGVYGYTF. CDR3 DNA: TGTGCCAGCAGTTTCACGGGGGGGGTGTATGGCTACACCTTC.

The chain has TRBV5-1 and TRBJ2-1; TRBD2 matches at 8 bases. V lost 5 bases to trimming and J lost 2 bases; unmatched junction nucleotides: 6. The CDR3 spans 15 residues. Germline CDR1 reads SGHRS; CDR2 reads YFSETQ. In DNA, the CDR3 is TGCGCCAGCAGTTCCGGGACTAGTCCCTACAATGAGCAGTTCTTC. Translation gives CASSSGTSPYNEQFF.

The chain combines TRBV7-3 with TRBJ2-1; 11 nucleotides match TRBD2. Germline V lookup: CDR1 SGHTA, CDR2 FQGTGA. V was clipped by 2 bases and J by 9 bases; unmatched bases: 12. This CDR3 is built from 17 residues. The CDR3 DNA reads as TGTGCCAGCAGCTTAGGACCTTCCCTAGCGGGAGGAGGTGAGCAGTTCTTC. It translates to CASSLGPSLAGGGEQFF.

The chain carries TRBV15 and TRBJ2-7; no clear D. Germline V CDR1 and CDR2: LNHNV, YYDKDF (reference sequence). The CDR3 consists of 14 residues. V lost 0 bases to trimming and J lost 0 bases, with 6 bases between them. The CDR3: CATSRELSSYEQYF. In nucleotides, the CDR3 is TGTGCCACCAGCAGAGAATTGAGCTCCTACGAGCAGTACTTC. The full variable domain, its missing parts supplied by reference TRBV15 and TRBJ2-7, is DAMVIQNPRYQVTQFGKPVTLSCSQTLNHNVMYWYQQKSSQAPKLLFHYYDKDFNNEADTPDNFQSRRPNTSFCFLDIRSPGLGDTAMYLCATSRELSSYEQYFGPGTRLTVT.

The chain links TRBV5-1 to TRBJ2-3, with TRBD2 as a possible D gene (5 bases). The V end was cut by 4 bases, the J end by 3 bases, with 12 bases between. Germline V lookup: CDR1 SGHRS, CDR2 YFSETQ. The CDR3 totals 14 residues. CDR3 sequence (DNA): TGCGCCAGCAGCCCCCGTGAGGGAACAGATACGCAGTATTTT. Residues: CASSPREGTDTQYF.

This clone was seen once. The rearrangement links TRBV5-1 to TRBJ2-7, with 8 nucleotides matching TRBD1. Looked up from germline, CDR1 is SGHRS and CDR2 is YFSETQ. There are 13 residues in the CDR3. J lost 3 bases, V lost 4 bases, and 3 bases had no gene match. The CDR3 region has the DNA TGCGCCAGCAGCCCGACAGGGGTCTACGAGCAGTACTTC. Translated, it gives CASSPTGVYEQYF.

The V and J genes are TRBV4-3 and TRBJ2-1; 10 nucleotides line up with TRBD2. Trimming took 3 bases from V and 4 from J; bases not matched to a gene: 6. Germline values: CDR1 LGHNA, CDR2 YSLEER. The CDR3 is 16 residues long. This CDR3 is CASSQGLAGVYNEQFF. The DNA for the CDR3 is TGCGCCAGCAGCCAGGGTCTAGCGGGAGTATACAATGAGCAGTTCTTC.

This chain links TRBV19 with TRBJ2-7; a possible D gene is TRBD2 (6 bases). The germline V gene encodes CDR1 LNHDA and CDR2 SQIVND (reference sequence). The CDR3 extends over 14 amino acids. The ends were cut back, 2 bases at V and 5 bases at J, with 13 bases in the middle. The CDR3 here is CASSIRGTPNEQYF. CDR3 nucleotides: TGTGCCAGTAGTATACGGGGGACCCCCAACGAGCAGTACTTC.

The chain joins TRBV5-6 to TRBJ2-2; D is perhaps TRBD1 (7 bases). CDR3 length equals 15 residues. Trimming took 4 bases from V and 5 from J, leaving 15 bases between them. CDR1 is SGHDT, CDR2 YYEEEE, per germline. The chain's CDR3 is CASSPGGMWTGELFF. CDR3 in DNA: TGTGCCAGCAGCCCAGGGGGGATGTGGACCGGGGAGCTGTTTTTT. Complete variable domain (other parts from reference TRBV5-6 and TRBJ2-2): DAGVTQSPTHLIKTRGQQVTLRCSPKSGHDTVSWYQQALGQGPQFIFQYYEEEERQRGNFPDRFSGHQFPNYSSELNVNALLLGDSALYLCASSPGGMWTGELFFGEGSRLTVL.

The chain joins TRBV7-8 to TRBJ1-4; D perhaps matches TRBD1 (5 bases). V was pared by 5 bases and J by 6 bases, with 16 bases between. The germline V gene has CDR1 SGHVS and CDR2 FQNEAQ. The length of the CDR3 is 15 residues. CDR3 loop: CASSPARGSDEKLFF. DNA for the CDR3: TGTGCCAGCAGCCCAGCCCGGGGGAGTGATGAAAAACTGTTTTTT.

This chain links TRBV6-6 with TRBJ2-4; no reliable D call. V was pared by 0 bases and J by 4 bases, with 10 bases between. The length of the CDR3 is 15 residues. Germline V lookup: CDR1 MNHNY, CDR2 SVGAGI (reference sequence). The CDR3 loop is CASSYSTDTKNIQYF. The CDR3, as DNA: TGTGCCAGCAGTTACTCGACCGACACTAAAAACATTCAGTACTTC.

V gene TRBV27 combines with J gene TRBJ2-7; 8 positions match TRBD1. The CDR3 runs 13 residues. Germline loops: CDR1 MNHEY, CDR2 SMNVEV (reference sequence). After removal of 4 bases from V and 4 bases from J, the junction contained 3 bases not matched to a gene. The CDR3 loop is CASSYRQGYEQYF. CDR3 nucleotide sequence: TGTGCCAGCAGTTACAGACAGGGGTACGAGCAGTACTTC.

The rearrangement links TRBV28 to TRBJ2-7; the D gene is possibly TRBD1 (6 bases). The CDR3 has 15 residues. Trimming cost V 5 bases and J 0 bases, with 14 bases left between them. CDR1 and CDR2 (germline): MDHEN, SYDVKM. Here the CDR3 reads CASSTIRGYSYEQYF. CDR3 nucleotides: TGTGCCAGCAGTACAATCAGGGGTTACTCCTACGAGCAGTACTTC. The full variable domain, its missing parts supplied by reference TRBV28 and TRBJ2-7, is DVKVTQSSRYLVKRTGEKVFLECVQDMDHENMFWYRQDPGLGLRLIYFSYDVKMKEKGDIPEGYSVSREKKERFSLILESASTNQTSMYLCASSTIRGYSYEQYFGPGTRLTVT.

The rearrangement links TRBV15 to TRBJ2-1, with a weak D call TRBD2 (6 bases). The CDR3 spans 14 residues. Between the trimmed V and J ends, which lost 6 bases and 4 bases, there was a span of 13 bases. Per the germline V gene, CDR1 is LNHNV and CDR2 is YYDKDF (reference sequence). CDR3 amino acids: CATRKIAAYNEQFF. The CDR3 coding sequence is TGTGCCACCAGAAAGATAGCGGCTTACAATGAGCAGTTCTTC.

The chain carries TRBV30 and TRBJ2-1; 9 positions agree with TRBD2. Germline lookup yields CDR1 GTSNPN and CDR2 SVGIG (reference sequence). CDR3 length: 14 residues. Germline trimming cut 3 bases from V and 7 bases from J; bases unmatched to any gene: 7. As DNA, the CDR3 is TGTGCCTGGAGACAGGGACTAGCTGTAAATGAGCAGTTCTTC. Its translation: CAWRQGLAVNEQFF.

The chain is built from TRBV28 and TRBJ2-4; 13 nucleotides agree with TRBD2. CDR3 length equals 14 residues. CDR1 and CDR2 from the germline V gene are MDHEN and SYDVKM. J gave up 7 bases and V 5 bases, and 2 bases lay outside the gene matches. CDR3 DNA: TGTGCCAGCAGTCCGACTAGCGGGAGGAACATTCAGTACTTC. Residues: CASSPTSGRNIQYF.

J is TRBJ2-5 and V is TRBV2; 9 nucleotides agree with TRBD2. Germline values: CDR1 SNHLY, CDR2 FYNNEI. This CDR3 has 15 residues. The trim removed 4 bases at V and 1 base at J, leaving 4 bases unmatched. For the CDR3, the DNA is TGTGCCAGCAGTGCTGATAGCGGGAGCCAAGAGACCCAGTACTTC. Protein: CASSADSGSQETQYF.

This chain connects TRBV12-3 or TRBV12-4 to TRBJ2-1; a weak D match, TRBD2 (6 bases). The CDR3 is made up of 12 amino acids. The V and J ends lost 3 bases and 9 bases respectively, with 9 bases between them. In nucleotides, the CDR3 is TGTGCCAGCAGTTTGGGAGGTGGTGAGCAGTTCTTC. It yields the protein CASSLGGGEQFF.

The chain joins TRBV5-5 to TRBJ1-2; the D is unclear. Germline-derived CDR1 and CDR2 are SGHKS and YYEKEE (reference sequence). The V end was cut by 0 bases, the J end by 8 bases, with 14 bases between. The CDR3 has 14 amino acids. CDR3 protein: CASSLGRQTGGYTF. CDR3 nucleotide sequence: TGTGCCAGCAGCTTGGGGAGGCAAACGGGGGGCTACACCTTC.

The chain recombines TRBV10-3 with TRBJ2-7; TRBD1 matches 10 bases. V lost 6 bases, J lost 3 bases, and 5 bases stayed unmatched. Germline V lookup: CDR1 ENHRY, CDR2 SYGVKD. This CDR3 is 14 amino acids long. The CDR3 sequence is CAISGTGANYEQYF. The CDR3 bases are TGTGCCATCAGCGGGACAGGGGCGAACTACGAGCAGTACTTC.